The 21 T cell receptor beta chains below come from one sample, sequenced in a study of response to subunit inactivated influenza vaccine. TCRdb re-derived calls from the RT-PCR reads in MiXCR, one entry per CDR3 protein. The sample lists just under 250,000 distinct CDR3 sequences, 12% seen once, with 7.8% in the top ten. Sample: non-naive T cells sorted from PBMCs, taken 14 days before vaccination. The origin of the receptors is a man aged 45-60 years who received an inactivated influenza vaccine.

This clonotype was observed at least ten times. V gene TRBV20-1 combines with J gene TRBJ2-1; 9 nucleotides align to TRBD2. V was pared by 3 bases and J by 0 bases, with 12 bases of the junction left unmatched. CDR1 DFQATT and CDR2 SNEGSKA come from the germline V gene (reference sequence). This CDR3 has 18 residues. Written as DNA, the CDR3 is TGCAGTGCTAGTCTCCGAGGTAGCGGGGGCCGCTCCTACAATGAGCAGTTCTTC. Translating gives CSASLRGSGGRSYNEQFF.

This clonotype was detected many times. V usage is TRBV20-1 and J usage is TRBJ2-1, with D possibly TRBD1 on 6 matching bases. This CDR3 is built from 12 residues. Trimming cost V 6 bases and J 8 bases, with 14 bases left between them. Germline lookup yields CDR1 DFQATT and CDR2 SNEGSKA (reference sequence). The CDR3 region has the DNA TGCAGTGCACCTGGGACAATCGATGAGCAGTTCTTC. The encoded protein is CSAPGTIDEQFF.

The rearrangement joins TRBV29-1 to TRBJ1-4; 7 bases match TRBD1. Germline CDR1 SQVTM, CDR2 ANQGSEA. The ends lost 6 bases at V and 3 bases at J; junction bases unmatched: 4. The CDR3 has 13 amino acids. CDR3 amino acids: CSVGTASNEKLFF. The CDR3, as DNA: TGCAGCGTCGGGACAGCCTCTAATGAAAAACTGTTTTTT.

The CDR3 coding sequence is TGTGCCAGCAGCCAAGGGGGCGGGACAGGGGTCTCACCCCTCCACTTT. Encoded protein: CASSQGGGTGVSPLHF. This chain joins TRBV3-1 and TRBJ1-6; 10 bases are shared with TRBD1. V lost 1 base to trimming and J lost 10 bases; unmatched junction nucleotides: 7. This CDR3 spans 16 amino acids. CDR1 and CDR2 (germline): LGHDT, YNNKEL (reference sequence).

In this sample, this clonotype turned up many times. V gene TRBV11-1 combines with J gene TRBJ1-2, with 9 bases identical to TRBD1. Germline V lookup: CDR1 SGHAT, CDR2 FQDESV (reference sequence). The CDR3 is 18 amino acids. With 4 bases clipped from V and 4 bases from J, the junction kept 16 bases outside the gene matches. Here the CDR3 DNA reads TGTGCCAGCAGCTCCCGAAAACTACAGGGGGCGCGGGGCTATGGCTACACCTTC. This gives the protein CASSSRKLQGARGYGYTF.

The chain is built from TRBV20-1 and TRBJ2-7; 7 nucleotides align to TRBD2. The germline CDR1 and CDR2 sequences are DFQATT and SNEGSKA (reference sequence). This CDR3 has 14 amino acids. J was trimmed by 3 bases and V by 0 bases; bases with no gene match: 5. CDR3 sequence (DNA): TGCAGTGCTAGAGACAGGACTAGTAACTACGAGCAGTACTTC. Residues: CSARDRTSNYEQYF.

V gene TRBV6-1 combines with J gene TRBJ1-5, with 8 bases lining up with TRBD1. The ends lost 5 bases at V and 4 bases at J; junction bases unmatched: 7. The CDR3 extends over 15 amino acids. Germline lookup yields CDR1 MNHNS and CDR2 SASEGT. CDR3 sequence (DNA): TGTGCCAGCAGTCCGACAGGGGCTGGGAATCAGCCCCAGCATTTT. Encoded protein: CASSPTGAGNQPQHF.

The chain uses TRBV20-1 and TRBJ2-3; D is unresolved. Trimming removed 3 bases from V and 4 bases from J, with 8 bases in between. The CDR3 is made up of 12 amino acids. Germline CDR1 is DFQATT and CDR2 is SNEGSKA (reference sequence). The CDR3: CSASVLADTQYF. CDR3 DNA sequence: TGCAGTGCTAGCGTTCTGGCAGATACGCAGTATTTT.

The CDR3 reads CSASGTLTGELFF. CDR3 nucleotide sequence: TGCAGTGCTTCCGGGACTCTGACCGGGGAGCTGTTTTTT. The chain combines TRBV20-1 with TRBJ2-2; tentative D call: TRBD2 (6 bases). Deletions cut 5 bases from V and 5 bases from J, with 12 bases between. Per the germline V gene, CDR1 is DFQATT and CDR2 is SNEGSKA (reference sequence). The CDR3 loop spans 13 amino acids.

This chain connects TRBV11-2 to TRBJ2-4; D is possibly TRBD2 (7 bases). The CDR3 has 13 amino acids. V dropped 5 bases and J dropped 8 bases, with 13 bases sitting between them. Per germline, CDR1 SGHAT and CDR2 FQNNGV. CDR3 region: CASSRGATDIQYF. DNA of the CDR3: TGTGCCAGCAGCCGGGGGGCCACGGACATTCAGTACTTC.

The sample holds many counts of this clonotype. The CDR3: CSVFSNAEAFF. In DNA form, the CDR3 reads TGCAGCGTTTTCAGTAACGCTGAAGCTTTCTTT. The chain uses TRBV29-1 and TRBJ1-1, with unresolved D. The CDR3 sequence is 11 residues long. With 5 bases removed from V and 6 bases from J, the gap between germline ends came to 10 bases. Germline V lookup: CDR1 SQVTM, CDR2 ANQGSEA. Full variable domain (remainder filled in from reference TRBV29-1 and TRBJ1-1): SAVISQKPSRDICQRGTSLTIQCQVDSQVTMMFWYRQQPGQSLTLIATANQGSEATYESGFVIDKFPISRPNLTFSTLTVSNMSPEDSSIYLCSVFSNAEAFFGQGTRLTVV.

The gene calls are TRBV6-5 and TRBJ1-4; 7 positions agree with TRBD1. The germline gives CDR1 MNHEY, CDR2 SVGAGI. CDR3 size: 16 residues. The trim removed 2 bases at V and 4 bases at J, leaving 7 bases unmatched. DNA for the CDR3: TGTGCCAGCAGTTACACGGGGGGGACAGTTAATGAAAAACTGTTTTTT. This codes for CASSYTGGTVNEKLFF.

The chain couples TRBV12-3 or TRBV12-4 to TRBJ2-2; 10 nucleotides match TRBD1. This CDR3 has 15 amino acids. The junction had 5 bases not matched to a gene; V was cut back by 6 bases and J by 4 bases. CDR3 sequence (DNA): TGTGCCAGCAGATCGGGACAGGGGAGCACCGGGGAGCTGTTTTTT. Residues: CASRSGQGSTGELFF.

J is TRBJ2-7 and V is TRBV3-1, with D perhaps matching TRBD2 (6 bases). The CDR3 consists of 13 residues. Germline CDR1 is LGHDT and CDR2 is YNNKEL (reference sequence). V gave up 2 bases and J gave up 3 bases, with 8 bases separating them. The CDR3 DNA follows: TGTGCCAGCAGCCAACGGACTAACTACGAGCAGTACTTC. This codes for CASSQRTNYEQYF.

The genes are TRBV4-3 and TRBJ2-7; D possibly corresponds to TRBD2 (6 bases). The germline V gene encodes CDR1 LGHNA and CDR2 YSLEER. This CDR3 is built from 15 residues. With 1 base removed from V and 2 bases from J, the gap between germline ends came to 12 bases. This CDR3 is CASSQAGTGAYEQYF. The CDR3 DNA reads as TGCGCCAGCAGCCAAGCCGGGACGGGGGCCTACGAGCAGTACTTC.

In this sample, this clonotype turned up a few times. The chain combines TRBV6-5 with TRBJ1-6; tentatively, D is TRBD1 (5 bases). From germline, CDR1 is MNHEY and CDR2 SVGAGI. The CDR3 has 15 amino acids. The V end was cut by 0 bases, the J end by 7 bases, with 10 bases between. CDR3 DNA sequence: TGTGCCAGCAGTTACTCGAGGGGTGAAAATTCACCCCTCCACTTT. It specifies CASSYSRGENSPLHF.

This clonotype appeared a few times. DNA of the CDR3: TGTGCCAGCAGTTTACAGGGCAGGGGTGGCTACACCTTC. Protein sequence: CASSLQGRGGYTF. The chain has TRBV28 and TRBJ1-2; D is possibly TRBD1 (6 bases). The CDR3 extends over 13 amino acids. Trimming took 2 bases from V and 7 from J, leaving 11 bases between them. Germline V gives CDR1 MDHEN, CDR2 SYDVKM.

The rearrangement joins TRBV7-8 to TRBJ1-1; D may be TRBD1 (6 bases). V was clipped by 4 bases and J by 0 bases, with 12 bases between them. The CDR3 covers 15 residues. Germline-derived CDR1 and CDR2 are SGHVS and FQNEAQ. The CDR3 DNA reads TGTGCCAGCAGCTCAGACAGGACACTGAACACTGAAGCTTTCTTT. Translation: CASSSDRTLNTEAFF.

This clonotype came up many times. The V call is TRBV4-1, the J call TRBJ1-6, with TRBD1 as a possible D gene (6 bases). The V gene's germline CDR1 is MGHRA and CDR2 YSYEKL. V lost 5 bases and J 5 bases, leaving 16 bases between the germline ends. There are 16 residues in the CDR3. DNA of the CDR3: TGCGCCAGCAGCTATAACGACAGGACCCATAATTCACCCCTCCACTTT. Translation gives CASSYNDRTHNSPLHF.

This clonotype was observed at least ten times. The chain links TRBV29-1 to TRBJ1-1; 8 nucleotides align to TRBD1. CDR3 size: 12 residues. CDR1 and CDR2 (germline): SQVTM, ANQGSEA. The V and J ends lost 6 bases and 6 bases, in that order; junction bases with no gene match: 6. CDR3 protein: CSVADRGPEAFF. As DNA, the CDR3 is TGCAGCGTCGCCGACAGGGGCCCTGAAGCTTTCTTT.

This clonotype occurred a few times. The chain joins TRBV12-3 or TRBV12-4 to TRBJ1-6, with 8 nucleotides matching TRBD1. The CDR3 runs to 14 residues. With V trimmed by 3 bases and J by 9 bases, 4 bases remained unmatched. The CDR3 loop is CASSLGQAFSPLHF. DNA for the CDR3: TGTGCCAGCAGTTTGGGACAGGCTTTTTCACCCCTCCACTTT.